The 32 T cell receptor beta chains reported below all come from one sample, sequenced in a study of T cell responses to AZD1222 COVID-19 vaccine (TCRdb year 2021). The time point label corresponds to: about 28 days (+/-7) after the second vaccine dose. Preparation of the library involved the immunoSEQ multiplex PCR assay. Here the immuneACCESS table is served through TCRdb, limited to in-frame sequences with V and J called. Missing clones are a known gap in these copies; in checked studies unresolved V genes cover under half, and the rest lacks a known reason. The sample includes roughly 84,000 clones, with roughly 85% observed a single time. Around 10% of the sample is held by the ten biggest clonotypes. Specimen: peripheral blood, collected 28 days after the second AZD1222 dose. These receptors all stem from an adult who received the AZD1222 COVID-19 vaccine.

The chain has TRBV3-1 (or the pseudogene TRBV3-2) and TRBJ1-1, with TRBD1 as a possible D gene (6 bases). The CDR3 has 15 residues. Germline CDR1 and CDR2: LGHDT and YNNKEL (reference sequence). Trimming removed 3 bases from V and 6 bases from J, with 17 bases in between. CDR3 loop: CASSHLPQGWPEAFF. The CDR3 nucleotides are TGTGCCAGCAGCCACCTACCGCAGGGGTGGCCTGAAGCTTTCTTT.

This chain's CDR3 is CASSLVSGNEQFF. CDR3 nucleotides: TGTGCCAGCAGCTTGGTGTCGGGAAATGAGCAGTTCTTC. This sequence joins TRBV5-6 and TRBJ2-1; D possibly corresponds to TRBD2 (5 bases). V was trimmed by 0 bases and J by 7 bases, leaving 8 bases between them. Germline CDR1 SGHDT, CDR2 YYEEEE. The CDR3 is made up of 13 amino acids.

The CDR3: CASSPGAAYGYTF. DNA of the CDR3: TGTGCCAGCTCTCCGGGGGCCGCCTATGGCTACACCTTC. V usage is TRBV19 and J usage is TRBJ1-2; maybe TRBD1 (6 bases). The germline V and J ends were trimmed by 9 bases and 4 bases, with 15 bases remaining between them. The CDR3 has 13 amino acids. The germline gives CDR1 LNHDA, CDR2 SQIVND (reference sequence).

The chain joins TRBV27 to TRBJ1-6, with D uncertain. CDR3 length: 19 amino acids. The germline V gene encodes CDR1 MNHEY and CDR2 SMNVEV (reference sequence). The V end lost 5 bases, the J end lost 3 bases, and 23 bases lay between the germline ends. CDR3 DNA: TGTGCCAGCAGTCCCAGGTCCTTACGAGCCGGTGACTATAATTCACCCCTCCACTTT. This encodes CASSPRSLRAGDYNSPLHF.

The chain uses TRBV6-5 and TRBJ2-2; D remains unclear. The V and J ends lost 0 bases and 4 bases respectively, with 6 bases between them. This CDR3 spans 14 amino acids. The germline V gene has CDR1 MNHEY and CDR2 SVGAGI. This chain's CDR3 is CASSYSMGTGELFF. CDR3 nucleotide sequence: TGTGCCAGCAGTTACTCAATGGGCACCGGGGAGCTGTTTTTT.

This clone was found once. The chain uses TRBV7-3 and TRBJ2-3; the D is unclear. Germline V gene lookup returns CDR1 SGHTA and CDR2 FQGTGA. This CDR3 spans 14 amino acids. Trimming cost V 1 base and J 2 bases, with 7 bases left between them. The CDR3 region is CASSLMGNTDTQYF. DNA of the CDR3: TGTGCCAGCAGCTTAATGGGGAACACAGATACGCAGTATTTT.

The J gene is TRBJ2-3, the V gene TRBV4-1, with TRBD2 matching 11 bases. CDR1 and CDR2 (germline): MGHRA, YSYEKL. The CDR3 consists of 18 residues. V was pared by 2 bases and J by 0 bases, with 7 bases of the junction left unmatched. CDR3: CASSQRGLAGGSTDTQYF. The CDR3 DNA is TGCGCCAGCAGCCAAAGGGGTCTAGCGGGGGGAAGCACAGATACGCAGTATTTT.

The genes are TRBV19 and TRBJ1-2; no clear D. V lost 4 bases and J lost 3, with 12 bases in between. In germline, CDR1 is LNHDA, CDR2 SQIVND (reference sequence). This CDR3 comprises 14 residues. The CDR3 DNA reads TGTGCCAGTAGTAGGTCATACCAGGACTATGGCTACACCTTC. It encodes CASSRSYQDYGYTF.

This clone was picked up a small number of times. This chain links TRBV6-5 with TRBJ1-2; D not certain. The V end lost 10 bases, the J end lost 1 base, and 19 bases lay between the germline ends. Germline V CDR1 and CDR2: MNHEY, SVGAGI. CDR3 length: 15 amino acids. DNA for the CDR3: TGTGCCACCCTACCGGTGGGGTTAAATAACTATGGCTACACCTTC. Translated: CATLPVGLNNYGYTF.

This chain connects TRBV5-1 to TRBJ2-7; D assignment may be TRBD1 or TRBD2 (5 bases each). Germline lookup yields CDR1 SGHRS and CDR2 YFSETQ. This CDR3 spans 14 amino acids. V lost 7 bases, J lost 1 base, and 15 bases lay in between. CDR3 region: CASGPGPMSYEQYF. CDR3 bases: TGCGCCAGCGGACCGGGGCCGATGTCCTACGAGCAGTACTTC.

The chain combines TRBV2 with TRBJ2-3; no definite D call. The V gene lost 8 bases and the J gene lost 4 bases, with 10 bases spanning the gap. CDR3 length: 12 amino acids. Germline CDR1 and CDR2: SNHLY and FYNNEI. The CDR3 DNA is TGTGCCAGCGGCTGGACGTCAGATACGCAGTATTTT. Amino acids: CASGWTSDTQYF.

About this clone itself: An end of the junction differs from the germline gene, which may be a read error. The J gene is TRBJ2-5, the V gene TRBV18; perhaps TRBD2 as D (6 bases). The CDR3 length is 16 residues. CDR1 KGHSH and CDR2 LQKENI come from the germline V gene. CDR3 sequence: CASSPPGSGGRETQYF. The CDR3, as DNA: TGTGCCAGCTCCCCACCCGGGAGCGGAGGGAGGGAGACCCAGTACTTC.

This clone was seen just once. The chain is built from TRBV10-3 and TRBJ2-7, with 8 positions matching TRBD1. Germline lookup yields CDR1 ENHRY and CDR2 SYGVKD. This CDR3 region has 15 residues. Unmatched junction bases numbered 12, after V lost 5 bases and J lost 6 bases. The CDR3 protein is CAISSLPTGAGEQYF. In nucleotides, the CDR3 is TGTGCCATCAGTTCCCTCCCGACAGGGGCGGGCGAGCAGTACTTC.

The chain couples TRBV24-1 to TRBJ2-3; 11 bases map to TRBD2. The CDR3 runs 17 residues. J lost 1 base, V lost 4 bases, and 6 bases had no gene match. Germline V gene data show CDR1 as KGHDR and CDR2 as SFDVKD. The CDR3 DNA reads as TGTGCCACCAGTGACTCTGGGACTAGCGGAGGCACAGATACGCAGTATTTT. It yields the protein CATSDSGTSGGTDTQYF.

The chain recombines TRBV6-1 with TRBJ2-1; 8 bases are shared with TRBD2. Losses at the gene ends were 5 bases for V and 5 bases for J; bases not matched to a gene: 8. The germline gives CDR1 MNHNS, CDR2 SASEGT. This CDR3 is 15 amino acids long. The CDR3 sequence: CASSSFRGGHNEQFF. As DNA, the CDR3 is TGTGCCAGCAGTTCTTTTCGGGGGGGTCACAATGAGCAGTTCTTC.

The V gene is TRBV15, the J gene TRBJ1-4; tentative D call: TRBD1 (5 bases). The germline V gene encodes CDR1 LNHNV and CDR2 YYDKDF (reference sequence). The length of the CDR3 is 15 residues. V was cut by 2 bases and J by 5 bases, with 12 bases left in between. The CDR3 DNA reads TGTGCCACCAGCAGACCTGGGGGGTCCAATGAAAAACTGTTTTTT. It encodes CATSRPGGSNEKLFF.

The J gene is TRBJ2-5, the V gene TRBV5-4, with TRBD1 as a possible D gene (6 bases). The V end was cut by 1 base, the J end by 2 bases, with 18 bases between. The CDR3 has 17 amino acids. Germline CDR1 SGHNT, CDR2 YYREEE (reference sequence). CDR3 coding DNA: TGTGCCAGCAGCTTGCCATCCAGGGGTCTCGGGCAAGAGACCCAGTACTTC. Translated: CASSLPSRGLGQETQYF. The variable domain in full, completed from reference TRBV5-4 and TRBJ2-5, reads ETGVTQSPTHLIKTRGQQVTLRCSSQSGHNTVSWYQQALGQGPQFIFQYYREEENGRGNFPPRFSGLQFPNYSSELNVNALELDDSALYLCASSLPSRGLGQETQYFGPGTRLLVL.

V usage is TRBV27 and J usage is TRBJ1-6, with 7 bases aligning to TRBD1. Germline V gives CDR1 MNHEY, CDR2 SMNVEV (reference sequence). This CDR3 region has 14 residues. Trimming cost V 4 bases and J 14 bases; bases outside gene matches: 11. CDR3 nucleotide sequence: TGTGCCAGCAGTTCCCGGACAGGTACTGGTTCCCTCCACTTT. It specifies CASSSRTGTGSLHF.

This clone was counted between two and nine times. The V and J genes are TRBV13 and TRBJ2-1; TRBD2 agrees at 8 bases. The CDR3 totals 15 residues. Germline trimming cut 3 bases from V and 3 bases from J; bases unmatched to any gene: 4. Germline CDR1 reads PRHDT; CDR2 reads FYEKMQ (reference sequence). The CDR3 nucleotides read TGTGCCAGCAGCTTTGGGACTAGTTTCTACAATGAGCAGTTCTTC. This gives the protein CASSFGTSFYNEQFF.

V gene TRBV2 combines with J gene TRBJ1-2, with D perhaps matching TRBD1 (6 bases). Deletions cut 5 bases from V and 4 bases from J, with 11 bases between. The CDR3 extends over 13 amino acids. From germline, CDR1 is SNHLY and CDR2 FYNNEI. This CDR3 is CASSSTGSYGYTF. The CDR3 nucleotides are TGTGCCAGCAGTTCCACAGGGTCCTATGGCTACACCTTC.

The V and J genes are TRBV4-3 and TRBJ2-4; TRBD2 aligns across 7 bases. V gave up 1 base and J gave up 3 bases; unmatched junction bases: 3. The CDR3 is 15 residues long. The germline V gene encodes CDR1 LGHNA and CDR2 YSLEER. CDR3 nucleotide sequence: TGCGCCAGCAGCCAAGCGCCTAGCGGCAAAAACATTCAGTACTTC. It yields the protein CASSQAPSGKNIQYF.

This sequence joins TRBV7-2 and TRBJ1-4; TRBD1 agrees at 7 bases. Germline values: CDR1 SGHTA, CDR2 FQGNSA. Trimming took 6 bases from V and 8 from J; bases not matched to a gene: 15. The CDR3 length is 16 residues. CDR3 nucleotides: TGTGCCAGCAGATTGGAGGGGGCGCCGGTAGTAGAAAAACTGTTTTTT. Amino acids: CASRLEGAPVVEKLFF.

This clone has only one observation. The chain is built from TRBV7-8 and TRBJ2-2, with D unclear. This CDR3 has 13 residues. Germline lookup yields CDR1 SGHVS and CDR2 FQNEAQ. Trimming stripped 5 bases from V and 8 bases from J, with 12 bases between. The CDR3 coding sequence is TGTGCCAGCAGCCGGAGTGTTCGGGGGGAGCTGTTTTTT. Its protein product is CASSRSVRGELFF.

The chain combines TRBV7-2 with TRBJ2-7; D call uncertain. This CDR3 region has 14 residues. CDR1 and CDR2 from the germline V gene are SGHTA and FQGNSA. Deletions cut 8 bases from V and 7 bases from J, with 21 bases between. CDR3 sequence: CASAQGKGLGEQYF. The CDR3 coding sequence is TGTGCCAGCGCCCAAGGGAAGGGTCTGGGGGAGCAGTACTTC.

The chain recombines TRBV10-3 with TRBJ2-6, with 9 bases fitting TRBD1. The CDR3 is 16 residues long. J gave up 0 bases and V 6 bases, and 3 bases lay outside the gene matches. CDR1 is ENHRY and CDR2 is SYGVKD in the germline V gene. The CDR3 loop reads CAIRDRGNSGANVLTF. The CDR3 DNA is TGTGCCATCAGGGACAGGGGTAACTCTGGGGCCAACGTCCTGACTTTC.

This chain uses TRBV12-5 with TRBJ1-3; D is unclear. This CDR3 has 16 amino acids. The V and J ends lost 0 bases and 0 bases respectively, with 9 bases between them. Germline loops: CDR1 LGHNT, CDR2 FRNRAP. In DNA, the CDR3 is TGTGCTAGTGGTTTGGTACGGCAGCCCTCTGGAAACACCATATATTTT. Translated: CASGLVRQPSGNTIYF.

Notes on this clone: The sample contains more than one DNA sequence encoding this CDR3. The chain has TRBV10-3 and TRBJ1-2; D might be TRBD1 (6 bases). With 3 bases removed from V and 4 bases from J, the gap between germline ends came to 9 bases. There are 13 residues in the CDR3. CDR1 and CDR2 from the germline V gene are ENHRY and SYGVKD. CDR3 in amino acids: CAISEGQSYGYTF. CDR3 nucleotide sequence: TGTGCCATCAGTGAAGGACAGAGCTATGGCTACACCTTC.

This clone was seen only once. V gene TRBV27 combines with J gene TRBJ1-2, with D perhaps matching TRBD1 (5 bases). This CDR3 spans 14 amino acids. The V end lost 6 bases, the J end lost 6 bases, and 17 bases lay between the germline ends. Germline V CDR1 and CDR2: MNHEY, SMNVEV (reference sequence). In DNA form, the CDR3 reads TGTGCCAGCAGCCTGACAGCCCTTCTGGATGGCTACACCTTC. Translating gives CASSLTALLDGYTF.

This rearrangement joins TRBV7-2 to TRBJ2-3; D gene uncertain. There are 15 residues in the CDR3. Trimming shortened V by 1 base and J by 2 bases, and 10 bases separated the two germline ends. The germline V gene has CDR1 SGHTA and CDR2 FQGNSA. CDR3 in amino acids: CASSLVSAVTDTQYF. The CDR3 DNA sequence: TGTGCCAGCAGCTTAGTTTCGGCAGTCACAGATACGCAGTATTTT.

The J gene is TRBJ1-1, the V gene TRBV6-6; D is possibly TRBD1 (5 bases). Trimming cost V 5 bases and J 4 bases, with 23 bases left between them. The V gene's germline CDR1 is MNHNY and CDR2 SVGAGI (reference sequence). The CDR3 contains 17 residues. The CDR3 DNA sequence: TGTGCCAGCAGTCCATCTGGGCCGGGGCCTGGGGGCACTGAAGCTTTCTTT. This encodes CASSPSGPGPGGTEAFF.

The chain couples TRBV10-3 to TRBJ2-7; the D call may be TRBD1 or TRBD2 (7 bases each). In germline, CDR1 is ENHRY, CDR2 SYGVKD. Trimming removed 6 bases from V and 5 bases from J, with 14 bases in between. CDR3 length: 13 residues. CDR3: CAIRTGREHEQYF. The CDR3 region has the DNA TGTGCCATCAGGACAGGGAGGGAGCACGAGCAGTACTTC.

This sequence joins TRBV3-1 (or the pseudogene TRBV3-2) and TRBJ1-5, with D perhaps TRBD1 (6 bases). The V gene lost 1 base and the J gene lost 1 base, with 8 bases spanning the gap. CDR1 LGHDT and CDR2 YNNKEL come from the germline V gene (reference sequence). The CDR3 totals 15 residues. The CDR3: CASSQVGGSNQPQHF. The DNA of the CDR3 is TGTGCCAGCAGCCAAGTAGGGGGAAGCAATCAGCCCCAGCATTTT.